This T cell receptor (beta chain) was identified in a study of cytomegalovirus exposure and HLA in healthy donors. General study points: Segments of the TCR beta V type were, in most cases, productive about 87% or about 30% of the time in an earlier analysis.

Note on this clone: Its matching antigen is unknown.

In the PCR, 60 Vbeta and 13 Jbeta primers were used. Clones were sequenced by immunoSEQ multiplex PCR, and TCRdb holds only the in-frame ones, with some missing. Of about 130,000 clones listed, around 80% are singletons. Those who donated were healthy bone marrow donors. V lost 1 base and J lost 3, with 19 bases in between. The CDR3 totals 17 residues. Germline-derived CDR1 and CDR2 are SGHNT and YYREEE (reference sequence). The rearrangement links TRBV5-4 to TRBJ1-2; TRBD1 might be the D (5 bases). The sequenced sample consisted of PBMCs. The sequence was collected from a woman between 50 and 59 years old in good health and CMV-seronegative. The CDR3 sequence is CASSLIGGRAWDYGYTF. CDR3 bases: TGTGCCAGCAGCTTGATCGGGGGAAGGGCATGGGACTATGGCTACACCTTC.